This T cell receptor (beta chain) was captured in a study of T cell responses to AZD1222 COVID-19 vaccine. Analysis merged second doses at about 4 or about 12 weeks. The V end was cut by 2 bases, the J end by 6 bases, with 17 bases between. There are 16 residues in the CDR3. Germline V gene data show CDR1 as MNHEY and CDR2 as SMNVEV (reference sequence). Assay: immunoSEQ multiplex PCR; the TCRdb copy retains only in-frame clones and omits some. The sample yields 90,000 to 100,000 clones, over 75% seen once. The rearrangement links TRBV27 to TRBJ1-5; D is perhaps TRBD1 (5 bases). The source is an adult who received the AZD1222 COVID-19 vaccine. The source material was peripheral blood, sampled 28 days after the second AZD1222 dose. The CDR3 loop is CASSLEGPRNGQPQHF. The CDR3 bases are TGTGCCAGCAGTTTAGAGGGACCTCGTAACGGTCAGCCCCAGCATTTT.